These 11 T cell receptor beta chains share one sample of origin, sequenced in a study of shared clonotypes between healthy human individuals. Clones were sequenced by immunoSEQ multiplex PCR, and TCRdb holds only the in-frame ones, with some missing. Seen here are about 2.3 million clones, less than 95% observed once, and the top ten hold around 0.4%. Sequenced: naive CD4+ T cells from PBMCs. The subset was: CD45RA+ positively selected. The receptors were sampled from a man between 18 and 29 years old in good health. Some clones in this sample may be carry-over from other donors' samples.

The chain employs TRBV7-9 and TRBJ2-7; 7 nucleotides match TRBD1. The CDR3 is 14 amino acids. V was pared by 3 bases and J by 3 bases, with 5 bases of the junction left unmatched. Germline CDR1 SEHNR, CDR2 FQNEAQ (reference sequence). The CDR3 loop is CASSFTTGNYEQYF. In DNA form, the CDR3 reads TGTGCCAGCAGCTTTACGACAGGGAACTACGAGCAGTACTTC.

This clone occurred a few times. CDR3 nucleotide sequence: TGTGCCAGCAGCTCGCACAAGGGAGCTGACGAGCAGTACTTC. Residues: CASSSHKGADEQYF. The V gene is TRBV5-4, the J gene TRBJ2-7, with D possibly matching TRBD2 (5 bases). The germline gives CDR1 SGHNT, CDR2 YYREEE (reference sequence). The CDR3 runs 14 residues. Trimming took 3 bases from V and 5 from J, leaving 15 bases between them.

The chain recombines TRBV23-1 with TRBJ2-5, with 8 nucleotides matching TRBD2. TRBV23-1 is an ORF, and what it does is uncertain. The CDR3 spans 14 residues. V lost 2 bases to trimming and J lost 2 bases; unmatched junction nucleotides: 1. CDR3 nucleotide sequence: TGCGCCAGCAGTCAAACTAGCGGACAAGAGACCCAGTACTTC. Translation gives CASSQTSGQETQYF.

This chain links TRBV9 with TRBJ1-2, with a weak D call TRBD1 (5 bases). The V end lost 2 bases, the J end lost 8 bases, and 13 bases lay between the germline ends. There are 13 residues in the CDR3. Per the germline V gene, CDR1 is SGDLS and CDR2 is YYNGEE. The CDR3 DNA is TGTGCCAGCAGCGTTCAGGGATGGGGCGGCTACACCTTC. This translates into CASSVQGWGGYTF.

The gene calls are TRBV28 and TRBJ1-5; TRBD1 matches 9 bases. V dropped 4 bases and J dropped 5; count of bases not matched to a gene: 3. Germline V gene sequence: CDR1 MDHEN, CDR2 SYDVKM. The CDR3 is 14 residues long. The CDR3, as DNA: TGTGCCAGCAGTTCCGGGACAGGGCATCAGCCCCAGCATTTT. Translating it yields CASSSGTGHQPQHF. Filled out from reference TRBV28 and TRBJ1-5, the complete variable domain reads DVKVTQSSRYLVKRTGEKVFLECVQDMDHENMFWYRQDPGLGLRLIYFSYDVKMKEKGDIPEGYSVSREKKERFSLILESASTNQTSMYLCASSSGTGHQPQHFGDGTRLSIL.

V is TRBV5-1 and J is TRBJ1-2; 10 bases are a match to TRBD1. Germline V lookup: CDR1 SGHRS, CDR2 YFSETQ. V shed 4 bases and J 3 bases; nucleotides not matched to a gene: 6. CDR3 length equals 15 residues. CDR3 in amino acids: CASSPGQGLDYGYTF. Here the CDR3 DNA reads TGCGCCAGCAGCCCGGGACAGGGGTTGGACTATGGCTACACCTTC.

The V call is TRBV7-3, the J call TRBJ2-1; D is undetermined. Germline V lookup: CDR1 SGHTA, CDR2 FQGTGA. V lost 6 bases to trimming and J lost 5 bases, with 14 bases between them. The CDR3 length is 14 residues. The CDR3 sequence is CASSPYGFDNEQFF. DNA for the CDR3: TGTGCCAGCAGTCCTTACGGGTTCGACAATGAGCAGTTCTTC.

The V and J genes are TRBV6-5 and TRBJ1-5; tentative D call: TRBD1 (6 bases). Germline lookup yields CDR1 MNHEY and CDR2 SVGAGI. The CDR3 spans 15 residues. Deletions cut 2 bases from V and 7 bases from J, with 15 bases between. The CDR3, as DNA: TGTGCCAGCAGTTACAAGGTGGGGGCGGGCCAGCCCCAGCATTTT. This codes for CASSYKVGAGQPQHF.

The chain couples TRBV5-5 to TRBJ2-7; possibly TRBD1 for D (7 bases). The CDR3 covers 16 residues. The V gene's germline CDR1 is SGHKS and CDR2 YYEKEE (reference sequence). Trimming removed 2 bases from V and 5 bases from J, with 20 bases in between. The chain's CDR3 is CASSFSSRQGGNEQYF. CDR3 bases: TGTGCCAGCAGCTTCTCTTCAAGGCAGGGGGGAAACGAGCAGTACTTC.

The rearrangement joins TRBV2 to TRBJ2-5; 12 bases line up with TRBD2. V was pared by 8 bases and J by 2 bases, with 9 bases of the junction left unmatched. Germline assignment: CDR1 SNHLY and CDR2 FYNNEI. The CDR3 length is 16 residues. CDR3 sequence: CASGLGLAGSQETQYF. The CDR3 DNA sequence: TGTGCCAGCGGGTTGGGACTAGCGGGTTCGCAAGAGACCCAGTACTTC.

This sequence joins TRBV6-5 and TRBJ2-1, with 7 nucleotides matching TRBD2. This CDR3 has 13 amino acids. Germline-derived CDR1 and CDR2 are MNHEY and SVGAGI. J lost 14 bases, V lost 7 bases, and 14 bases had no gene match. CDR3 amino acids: CASTPGGRAEEFF. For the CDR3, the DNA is TGTGCCAGCACGCCTGGGGGGAGGGCCGAAGAGTTCTTC.